This record concerns one T cell receptor beta chain sequence. The source of the sample is a study of blood T cell repertoires in COVID-19. Enrollees, about 18 to 90 years old, lived in about two dozen US areas. What the recovered Cohort 3 donors had was two negative PCRs, clearance, or symptom resolution. Assay: immunoSEQ multiplex PCR; the TCRdb copy retains only in-frame clones and omits some. Of some 250,000 clones in the sample, over 75% were seen once. Germline V gives CDR1 MRHNA, CDR2 SNTAGT. The V and J ends lost 4 bases and 6 bases, in that order; junction bases with no gene match: 9. This CDR3 has 15 amino acids.

The chain recombines TRBV6-4 with TRBJ2-3, with 8 bases fitting TRBD2. The TCR comes from a man aged 18 to 30 who had recovered from COVID-19. What was sequenced was PBMCs or T cells enriched from blood (not recorded which). The CDR3 loop is CASSAAGAPPDTQYF. The CDR3 DNA reads as TGTGCCAGCAGTGCAGCGGGGGCCCCGCCCGATACGCAGTATTTT.